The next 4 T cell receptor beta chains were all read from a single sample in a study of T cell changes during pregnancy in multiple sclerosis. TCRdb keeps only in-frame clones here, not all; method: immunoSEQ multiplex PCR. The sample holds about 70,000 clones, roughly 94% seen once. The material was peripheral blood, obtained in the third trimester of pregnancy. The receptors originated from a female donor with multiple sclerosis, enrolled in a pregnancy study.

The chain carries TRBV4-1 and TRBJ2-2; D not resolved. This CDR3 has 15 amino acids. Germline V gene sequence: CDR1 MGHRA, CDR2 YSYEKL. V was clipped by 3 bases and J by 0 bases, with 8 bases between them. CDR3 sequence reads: CASSHSDTNTGELFF. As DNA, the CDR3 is TGCGCCAGCAGCCATTCAGACACGAACACCGGGGAGCTGTTTTTT.

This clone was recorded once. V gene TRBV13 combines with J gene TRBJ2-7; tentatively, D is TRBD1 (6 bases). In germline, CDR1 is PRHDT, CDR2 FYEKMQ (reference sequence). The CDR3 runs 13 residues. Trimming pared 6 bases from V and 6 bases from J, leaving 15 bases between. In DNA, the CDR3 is TGTGCCAGCAGGAAACAGGGCGCTGGCGAGCAGTACTTC. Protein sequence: CASRKQGAGEQYF.

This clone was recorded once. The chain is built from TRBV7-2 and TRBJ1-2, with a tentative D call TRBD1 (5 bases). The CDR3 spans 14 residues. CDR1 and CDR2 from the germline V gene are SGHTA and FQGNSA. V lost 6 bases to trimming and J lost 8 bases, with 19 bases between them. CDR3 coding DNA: TGTGCCAGCAGATTTAGCGGGGCGGAGGGAGGCTACACCTTC. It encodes CASRFSGAEGGYTF.

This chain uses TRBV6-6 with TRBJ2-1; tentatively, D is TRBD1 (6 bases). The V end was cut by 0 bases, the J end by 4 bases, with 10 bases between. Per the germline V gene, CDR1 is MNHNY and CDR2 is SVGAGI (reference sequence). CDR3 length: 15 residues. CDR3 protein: CASSYSGTTYNEQFF. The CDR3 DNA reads TGTGCCAGCAGTTACTCCGGGACAACATACAATGAGCAGTTCTTC.